The TCR beta chain under discussion was sequenced for a study of T cell repertoires in cytomegalovirus infection. As for the study in general: HLA-B-restricted CMV epitopes that are well studied were used alongside recently identified HLA-C-restricted ones. CMV infection and matching HLA type were both indicated by public TCR beta signatures. Study findings and constraints: The study identified carriers of CMV plus the relevant HLA from cumulative public TCR beta family frequency. Within the response measured ex vivo, HLA-C-restricted CMV-specific TCR beta clonotypes were dominant.

In germline, CDR1 is WSHSY, CDR2 SAAADI. Trimming removed 5 bases at V and 3 bases at J, with 16 bases between. The CDR3 totals 15 residues. This clonotype was observed a handful of times. Its antigen is unknown. MiXCR was run by TCRdb on the reads, yielding one entry per CDR3 protein. This repertoire shows 450,000 to 600,000 distinct CDR3 sequences, under 55% found once; its top ten account for approximately 40%. The chain combines TRBV10-2 with TRBJ1-1; tentatively, D is TRBD1 (5 bases). Sequencing used cultured PBMCs, obtained from culture after CMV antigen stimulation. The source of this sequence is a human donor in good health (CMV status not recorded). Some clones in this sample may be carry-over from other donors' samples. The CDR3 reads CASSRRGRSDTEAFF. CDR3 nucleotides: TGCGCCAGCAGTAGAAGGGGTAGGTCGGACACTGAAGCTTTCTTT.